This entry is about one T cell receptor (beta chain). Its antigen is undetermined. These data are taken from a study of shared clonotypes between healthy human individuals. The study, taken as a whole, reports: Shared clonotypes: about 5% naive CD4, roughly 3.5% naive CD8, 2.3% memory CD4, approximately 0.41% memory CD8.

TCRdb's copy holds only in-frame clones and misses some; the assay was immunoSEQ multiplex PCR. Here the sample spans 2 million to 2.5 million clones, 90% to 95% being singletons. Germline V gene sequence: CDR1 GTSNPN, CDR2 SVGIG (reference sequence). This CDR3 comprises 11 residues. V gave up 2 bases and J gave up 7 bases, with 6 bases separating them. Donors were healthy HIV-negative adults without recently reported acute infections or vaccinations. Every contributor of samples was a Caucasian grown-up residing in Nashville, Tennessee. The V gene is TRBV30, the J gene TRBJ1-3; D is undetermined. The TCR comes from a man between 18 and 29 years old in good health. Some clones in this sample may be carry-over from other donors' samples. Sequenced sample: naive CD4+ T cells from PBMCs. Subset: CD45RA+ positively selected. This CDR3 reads CAWSKGNTIYF. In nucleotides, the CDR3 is TGTGCCTGGAGTAAAGGGAACACCATATATTTT.